This entry concerns a single T cell receptor beta chain. The antigen it recognizes is unknown. No base quality values were provided; no much bigger clone lies one nucleotide off. The record originates from a study of shared clonotypes between healthy human individuals (dated by TCRdb to about 2020). As for the study more broadly: The cohort comprised two women and a few men aged 18 to 49 years. To estimate repertoire size and how much clonotypes are shared between individuals, the study performed deep sequencing of blood TCR repertoires from roughly five healthy adults. Libraries were prepared and TCR repertoires were sequenced by different laboratories using diverse techniques, in order to increase sequencing depth and limit assay-specific biases. Leukapheresis yielded between about 0.8 and 9.5 billion PBMCs per donor. Broad study findings and their caveats: Because the study included a small number of donors, the genetic and exposure-history diversity represented was limited. Only blood was sampled, and tissue TCR repertoires likely differ from those in blood. Based on pairwise subsampling, the degree of clonotype sharing among donors was expected to be affected by sequencing depth.

From the cysteine through the phenylalanine, the CDR3 covers 11 amino acids. The kept DNA is CDR3 alone, 33 bases in frame from the first base. Healthy HIV-negative adults with no recently reported acute infections or vaccinations were included as donors. All donors were Caucasian adults living in Nashville, Tennessee, USA. In the unsorted samples, some 94 million PBMCs were counted, and genomic DNA was extracted using the QIAamp DNA Blood Mini kit. After blood collection by leukapheresis, PBMCs were isolated using Ficoll-Histopaque density gradient centrifugation and then cryopreserved in the vapor phase of liquid nitrogen. Using the deep immunoSEQ assay, TCR CDR3 regions were amplified from genomic DNA by multiplex PCR. Genomic DNA extracted from each cell subset was distributed evenly over all wells of several immunoSEQ 96-well plates, and each plate served as one replicate. For unsorted PBMC, roughly 330 ng of genomic DNA, equivalent to approximately 30,000 T cell genomes, went into each replicate PCR. Ten immunoSEQ deep assay plates were used to sequence unsorted PBMC genomic DNA. Purified libraries were measured with a Qubit 3.0 fluorometer, size-checked on a Bioanalyzer 2100, and measured again with the KAPA Library Quantification kit. Every immunoSEQ 96-well plate was sequenced on a separate single-read 150-cycle Illumina NextSeq 550 flow cell. In the authors' own workflow: Because the immunoSEQ output held only junctional sequences and lacked quality scores, the filtering could not match the filtering applied to full-length reads. To assign V/J genes and CDR3, sequences were annotated against IMGT germline references using PyIR, a Python wrapper for IgBLAST v1.9. Reads with weak V/J assignments (E-value above 1e-6), missing CDR3, stop codons, out-of-frame junctions, or ambiguous translated residues were removed. A V3J clonotype was defined by an identical inferred V gene, J gene, and CDR3 amino acid sequence. Percentage overlap between repertoires was computed as shared unique clonotypes divided by the size of the smaller repertoire. Three approaches were used to assess repertoire richness: RTK rarefaction, the Chao1 estimator, and Recon v2.1 estimates of unobserved clonotypes. In TCRdb, the immuneACCESS table is reduced to in-frame sequences with V and J assigned. These tables do not hold every clone; where another copy was compared, an unresolved V gene accounts for under half, and the others remain unexplained. The DNA was the basis for D and trimming; V, J and clone size are from that table. The sample profile shows hundreds of thousands of clones; around 78% of them were found once. The top ten hold 12% of the sample.

This receptor was taken from a woman between 40 and 50 years old in good health. Some clones in this sample may be carry-over from other donors' samples. The sequenced sample consisted of PBMCs. Recombination connected TRBV21-1 to TRBJ2-7; the table gives TRBD1 as D, unverified against the DNA. TRBV21-1 is designated a pseudogene. The DNA sequence reads TGTGCCGGAAGACAGACCTACGAGCAGTACTTC. Its translation is CAGRQTYEQYF.